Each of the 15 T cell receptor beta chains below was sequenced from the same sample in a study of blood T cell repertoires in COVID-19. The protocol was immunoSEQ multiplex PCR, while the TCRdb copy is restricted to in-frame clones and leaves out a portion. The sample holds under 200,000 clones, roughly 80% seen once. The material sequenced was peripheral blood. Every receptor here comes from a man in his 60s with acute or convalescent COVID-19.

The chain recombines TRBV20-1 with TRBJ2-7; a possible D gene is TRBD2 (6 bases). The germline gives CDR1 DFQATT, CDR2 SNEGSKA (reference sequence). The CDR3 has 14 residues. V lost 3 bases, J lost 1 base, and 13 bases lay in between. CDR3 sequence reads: CSASGPGGSYEQYF. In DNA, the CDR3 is TGCAGTGCTAGTGGTCCCGGAGGGTCCTACGAGCAGTACTTC.

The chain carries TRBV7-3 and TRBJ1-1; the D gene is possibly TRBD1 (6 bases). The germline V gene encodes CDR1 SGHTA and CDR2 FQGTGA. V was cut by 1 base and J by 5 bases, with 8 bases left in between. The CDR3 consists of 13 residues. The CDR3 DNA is TGTGCCAGCAGCTTAAATCAGGGGACTGAAGCTTTCTTT. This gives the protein CASSLNQGTEAFF.

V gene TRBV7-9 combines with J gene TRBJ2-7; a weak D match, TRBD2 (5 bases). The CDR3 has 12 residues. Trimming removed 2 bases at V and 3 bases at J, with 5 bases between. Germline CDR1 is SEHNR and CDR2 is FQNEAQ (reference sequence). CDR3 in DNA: TGTGCCAGCAGCTTAAGCGGCTACGAGCAGTACTTC. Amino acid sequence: CASSLSGYEQYF.

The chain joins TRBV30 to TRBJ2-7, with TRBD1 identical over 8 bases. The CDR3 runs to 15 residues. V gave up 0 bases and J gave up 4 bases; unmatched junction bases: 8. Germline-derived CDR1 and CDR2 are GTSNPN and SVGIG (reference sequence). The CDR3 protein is CAWSVRGRGLYEQYF. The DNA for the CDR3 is TGTGCCTGGAGTGTACGGGGCAGGGGGCTTTACGAGCAGTACTTC.

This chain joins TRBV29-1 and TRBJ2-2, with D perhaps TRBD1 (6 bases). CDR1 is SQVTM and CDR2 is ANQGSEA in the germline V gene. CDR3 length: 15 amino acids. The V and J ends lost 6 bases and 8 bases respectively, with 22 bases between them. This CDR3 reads CSVGFTGTRGGELFF. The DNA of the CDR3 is TGCAGCGTGGGATTTACGGGGACAAGAGGAGGGGAGCTGTTTTTT.

CDR3 residues: CASSPRERGSSTDTQYF. The CDR3 DNA sequence: TGTGCCAGCAGCCCCAGAGAGCGGGGCTCTAGCACAGATACGCAGTATTTT. This chain uses TRBV5-4 with TRBJ2-3; 7 nucleotides line up with TRBD2. Germline V gene lookup returns CDR1 SGHNT and CDR2 YYREEE (reference sequence). Trimming cost V 4 bases and J 0 bases; bases outside gene matches: 11. The CDR3 contains 17 residues.

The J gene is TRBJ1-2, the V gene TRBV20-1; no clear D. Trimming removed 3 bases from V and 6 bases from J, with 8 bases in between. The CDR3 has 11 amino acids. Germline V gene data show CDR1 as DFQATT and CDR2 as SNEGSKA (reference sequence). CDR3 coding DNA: TGCAGTGCTAGCATCTCAGATGGCTACACCTTC. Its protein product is CSASISDGYTF.

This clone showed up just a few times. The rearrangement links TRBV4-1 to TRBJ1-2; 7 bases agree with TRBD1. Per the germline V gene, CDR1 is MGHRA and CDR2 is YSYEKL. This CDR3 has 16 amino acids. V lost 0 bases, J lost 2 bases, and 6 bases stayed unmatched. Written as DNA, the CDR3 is TGCGCCAGCAGCCAAGATATAAGGACAGGCAACTATGGCTACACCTTC. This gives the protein CASSQDIRTGNYGYTF.

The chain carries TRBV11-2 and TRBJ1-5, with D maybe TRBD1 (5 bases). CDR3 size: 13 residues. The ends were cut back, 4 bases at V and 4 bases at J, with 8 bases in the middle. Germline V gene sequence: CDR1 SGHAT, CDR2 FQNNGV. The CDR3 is CASSSDRNQPQHF. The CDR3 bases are TGTGCCAGCAGCTCCGACAGAAATCAGCCCCAGCATTTT.

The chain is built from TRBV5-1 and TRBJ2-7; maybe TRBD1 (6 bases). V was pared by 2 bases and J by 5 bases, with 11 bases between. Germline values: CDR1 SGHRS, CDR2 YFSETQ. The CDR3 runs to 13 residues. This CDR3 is CASSFRGGDEQYF. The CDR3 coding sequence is TGCGCCAGCAGCTTTCGAGGGGGAGACGAGCAGTACTTC.

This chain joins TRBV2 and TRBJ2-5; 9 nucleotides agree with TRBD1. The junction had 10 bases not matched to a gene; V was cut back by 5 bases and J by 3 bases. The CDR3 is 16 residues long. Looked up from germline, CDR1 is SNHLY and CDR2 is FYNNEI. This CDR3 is CASSSTTGGAEETQYF. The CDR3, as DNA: TGTGCCAGCAGTTCTACTACAGGGGGCGCGGAAGAGACCCAGTACTTC.

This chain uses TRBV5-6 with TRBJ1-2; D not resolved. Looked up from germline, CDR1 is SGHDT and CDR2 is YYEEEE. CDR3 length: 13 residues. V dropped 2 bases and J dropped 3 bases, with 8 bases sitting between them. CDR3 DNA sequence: TGTGCCAGCAGCTTCGGCGGTTACTATGGCTACACCTTC. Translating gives CASSFGGYYGYTF.

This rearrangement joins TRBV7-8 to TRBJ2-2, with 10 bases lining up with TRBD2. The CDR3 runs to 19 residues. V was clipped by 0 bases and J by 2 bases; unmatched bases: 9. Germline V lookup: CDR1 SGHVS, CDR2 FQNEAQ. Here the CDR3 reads CASSLALVAGGHNTGELFF. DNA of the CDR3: TGTGCCAGCAGCTTAGCGCTGGTAGCGGGAGGACATAACACCGGGGAGCTGTTTTTT.

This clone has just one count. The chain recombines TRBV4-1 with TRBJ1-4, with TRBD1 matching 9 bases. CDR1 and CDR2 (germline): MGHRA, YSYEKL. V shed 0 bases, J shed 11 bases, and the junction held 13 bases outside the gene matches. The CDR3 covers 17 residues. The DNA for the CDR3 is TGCGCCAGCAGCCAAGATTTCTTCGGGGACAGGGTGGGTAAACTGTTTTTT. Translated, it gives CASSQDFFGDRVGKLFF.

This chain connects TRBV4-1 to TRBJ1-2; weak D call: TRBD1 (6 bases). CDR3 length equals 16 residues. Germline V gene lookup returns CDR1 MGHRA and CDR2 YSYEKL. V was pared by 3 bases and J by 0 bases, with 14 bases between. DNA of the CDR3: TGCGCCAGCAGCCATGGGCCGGACAGTGCTAACTATGGCTACACCTTC. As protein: CASSHGPDSANYGYTF.